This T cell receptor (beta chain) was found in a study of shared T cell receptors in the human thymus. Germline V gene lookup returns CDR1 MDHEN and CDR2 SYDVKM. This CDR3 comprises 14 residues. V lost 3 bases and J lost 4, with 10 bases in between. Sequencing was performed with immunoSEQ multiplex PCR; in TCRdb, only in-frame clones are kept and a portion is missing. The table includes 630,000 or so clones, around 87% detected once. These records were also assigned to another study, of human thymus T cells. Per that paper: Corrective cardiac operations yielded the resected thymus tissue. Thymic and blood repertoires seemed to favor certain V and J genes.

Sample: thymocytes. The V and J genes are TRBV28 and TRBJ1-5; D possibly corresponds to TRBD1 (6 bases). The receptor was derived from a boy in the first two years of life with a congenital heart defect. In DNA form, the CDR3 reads TGTGCCAGCAGTTTGAACAGGGTGAATCAGCCCCAGCATTTT. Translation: CASSLNRVNQPQHF.